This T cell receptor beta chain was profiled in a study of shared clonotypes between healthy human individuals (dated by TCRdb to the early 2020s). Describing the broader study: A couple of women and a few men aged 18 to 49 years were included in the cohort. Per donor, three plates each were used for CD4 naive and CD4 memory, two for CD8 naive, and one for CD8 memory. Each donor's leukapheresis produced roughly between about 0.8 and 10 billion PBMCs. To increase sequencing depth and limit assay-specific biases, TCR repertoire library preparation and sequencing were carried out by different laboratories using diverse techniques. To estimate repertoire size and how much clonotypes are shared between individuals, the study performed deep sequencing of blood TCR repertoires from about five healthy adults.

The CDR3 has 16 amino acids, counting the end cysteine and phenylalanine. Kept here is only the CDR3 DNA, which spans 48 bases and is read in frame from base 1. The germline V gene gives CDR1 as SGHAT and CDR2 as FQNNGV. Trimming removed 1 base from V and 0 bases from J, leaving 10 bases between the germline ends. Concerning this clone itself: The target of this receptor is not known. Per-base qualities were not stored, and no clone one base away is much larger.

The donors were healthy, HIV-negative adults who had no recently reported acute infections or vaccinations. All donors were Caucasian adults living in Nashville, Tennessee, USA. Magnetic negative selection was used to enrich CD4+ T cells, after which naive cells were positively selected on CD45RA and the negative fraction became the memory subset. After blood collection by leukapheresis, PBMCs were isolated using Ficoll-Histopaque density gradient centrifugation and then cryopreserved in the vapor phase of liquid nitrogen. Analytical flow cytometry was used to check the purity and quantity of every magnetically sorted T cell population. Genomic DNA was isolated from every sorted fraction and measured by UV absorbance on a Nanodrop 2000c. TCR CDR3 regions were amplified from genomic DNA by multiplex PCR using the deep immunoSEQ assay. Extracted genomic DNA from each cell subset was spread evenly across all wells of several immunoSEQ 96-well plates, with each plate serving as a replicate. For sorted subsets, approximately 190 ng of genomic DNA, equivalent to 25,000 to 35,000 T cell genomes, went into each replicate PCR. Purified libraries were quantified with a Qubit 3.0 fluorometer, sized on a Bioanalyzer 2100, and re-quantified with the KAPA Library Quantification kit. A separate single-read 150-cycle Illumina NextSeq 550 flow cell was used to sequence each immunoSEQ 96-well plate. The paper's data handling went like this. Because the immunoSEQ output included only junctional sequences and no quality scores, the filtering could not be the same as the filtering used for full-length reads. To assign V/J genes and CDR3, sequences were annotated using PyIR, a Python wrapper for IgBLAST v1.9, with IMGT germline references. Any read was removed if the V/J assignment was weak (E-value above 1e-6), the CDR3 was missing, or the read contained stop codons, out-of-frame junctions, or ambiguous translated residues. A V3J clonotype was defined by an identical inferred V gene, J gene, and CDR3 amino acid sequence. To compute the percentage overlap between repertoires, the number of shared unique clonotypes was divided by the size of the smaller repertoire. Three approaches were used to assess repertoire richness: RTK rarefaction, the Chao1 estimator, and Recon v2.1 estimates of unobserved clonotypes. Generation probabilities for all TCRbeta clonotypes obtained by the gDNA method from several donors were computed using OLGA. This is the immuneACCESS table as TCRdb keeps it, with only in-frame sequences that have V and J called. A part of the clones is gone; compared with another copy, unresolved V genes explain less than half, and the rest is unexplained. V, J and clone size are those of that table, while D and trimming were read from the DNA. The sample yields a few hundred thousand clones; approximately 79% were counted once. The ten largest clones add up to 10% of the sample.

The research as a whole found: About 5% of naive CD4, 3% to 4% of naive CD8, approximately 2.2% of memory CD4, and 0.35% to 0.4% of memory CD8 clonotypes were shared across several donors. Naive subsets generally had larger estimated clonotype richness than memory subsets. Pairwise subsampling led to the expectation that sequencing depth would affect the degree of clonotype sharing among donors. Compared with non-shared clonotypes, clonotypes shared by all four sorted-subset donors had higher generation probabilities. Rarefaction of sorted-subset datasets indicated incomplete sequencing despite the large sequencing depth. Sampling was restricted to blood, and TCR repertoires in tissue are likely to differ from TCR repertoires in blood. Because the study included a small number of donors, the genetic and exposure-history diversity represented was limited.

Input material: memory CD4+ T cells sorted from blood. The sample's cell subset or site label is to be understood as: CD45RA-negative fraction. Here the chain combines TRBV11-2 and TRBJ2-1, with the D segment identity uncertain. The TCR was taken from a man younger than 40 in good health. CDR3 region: CASSLGPGSSYNEQFF. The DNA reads TGTGCCAGCAGCTTAGGACCCGGAAGCTCCTACAATGAGCAGTTCTTC. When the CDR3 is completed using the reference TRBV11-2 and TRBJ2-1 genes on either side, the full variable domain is EAGVAQSPRYKIIEKRQSVAFWCNPISGHATLYWYQQILGQGPKLLIQFQNNGVVDDSQLPKDRFSAERLKGVDSTLKIQPAKLEDSAVYLCASSLGPGSSYNEQFFGPGTRLTVL.